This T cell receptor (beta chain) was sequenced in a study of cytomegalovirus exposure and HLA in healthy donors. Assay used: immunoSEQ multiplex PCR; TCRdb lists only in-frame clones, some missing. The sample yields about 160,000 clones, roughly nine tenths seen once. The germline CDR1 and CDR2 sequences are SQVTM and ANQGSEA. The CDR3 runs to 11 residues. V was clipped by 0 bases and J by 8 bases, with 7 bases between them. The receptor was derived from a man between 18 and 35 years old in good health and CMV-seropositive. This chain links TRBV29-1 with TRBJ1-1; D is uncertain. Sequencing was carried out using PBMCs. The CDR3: CSVEEGLEAFF. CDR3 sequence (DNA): TGCAGCGTTGAAGAGGGCCTCGAAGCTTTCTTT.